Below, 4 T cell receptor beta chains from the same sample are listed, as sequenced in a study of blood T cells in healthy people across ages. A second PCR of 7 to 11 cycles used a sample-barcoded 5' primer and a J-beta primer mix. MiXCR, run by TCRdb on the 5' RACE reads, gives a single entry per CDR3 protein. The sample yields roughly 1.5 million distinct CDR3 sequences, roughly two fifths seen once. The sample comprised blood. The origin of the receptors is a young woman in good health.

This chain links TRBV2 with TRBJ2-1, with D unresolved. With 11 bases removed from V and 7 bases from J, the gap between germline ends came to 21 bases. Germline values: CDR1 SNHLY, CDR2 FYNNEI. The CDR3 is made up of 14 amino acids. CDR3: CAGLLLQDGNEQFF. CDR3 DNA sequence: TGTGCCGGCCTCCTTCTCCAGGATGGTAATGAGCAGTTCTTC.

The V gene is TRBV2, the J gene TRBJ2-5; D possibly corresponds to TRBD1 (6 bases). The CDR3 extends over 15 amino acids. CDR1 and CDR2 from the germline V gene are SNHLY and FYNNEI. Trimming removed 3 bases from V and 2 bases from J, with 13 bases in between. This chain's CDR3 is CASSEVGTRQETQYF. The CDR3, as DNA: TGTGCCAGCAGTGAGGTTGGGACAAGACAAGAGACCCAGTACTTC. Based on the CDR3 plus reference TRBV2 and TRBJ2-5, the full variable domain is EPEVTQTPSHQVTQMGQEVILRCVPISNHLYFYWYRQILGQKVEFLVSFYNNEISEKSEIFDDQFSVERPDGSNFTLKIRSTKLEDSAMYFCASSEVGTRQETQYFGPGTRLLVL.

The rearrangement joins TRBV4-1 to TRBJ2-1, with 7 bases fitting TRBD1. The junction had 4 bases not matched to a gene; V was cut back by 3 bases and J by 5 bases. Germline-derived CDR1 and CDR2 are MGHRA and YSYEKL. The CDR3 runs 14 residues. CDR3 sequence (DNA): TGCGCCAGCAGCCATTTAACAGGGGACAATGAGCAGTTCTTC. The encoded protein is CASSHLTGDNEQFF.

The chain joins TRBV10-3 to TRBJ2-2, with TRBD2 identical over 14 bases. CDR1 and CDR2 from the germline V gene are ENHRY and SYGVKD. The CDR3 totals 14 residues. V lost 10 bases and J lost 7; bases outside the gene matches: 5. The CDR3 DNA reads TGTGCCACCGGGACTAGCGGGGGCAACGGGGAGCTGTTTTTT. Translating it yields CATGTSGGNGELFF.